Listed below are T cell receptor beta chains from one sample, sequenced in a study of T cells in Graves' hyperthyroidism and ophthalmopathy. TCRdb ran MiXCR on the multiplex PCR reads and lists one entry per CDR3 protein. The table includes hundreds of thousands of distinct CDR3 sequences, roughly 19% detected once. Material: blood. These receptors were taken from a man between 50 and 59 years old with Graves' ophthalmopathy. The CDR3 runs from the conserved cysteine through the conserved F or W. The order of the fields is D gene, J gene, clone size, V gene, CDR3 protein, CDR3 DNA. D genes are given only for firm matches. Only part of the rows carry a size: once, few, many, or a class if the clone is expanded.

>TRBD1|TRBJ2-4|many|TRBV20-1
CSAPKTGEDKNIQYF
TGCAGTGCTCCAAAGACAGGGGAAGACAAAAACATTCAGTACTTC
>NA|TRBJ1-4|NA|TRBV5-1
CASSLSGAAGEKLFF
TGCGCCAGCAGCTTGAGCGGTGCGGCGGGGGAAAAACTGTTTTTT
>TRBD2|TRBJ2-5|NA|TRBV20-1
CSARDLSGRAGGYF
TGCAGTGCTAGAGATCTGAGCGGGAGGGCCGGGGGGTACTTC
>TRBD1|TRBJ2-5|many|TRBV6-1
CASSSPGQETQYF
TGTGCCAGCAGTTCACCGGGACAGGAGACCCAGTACTTC
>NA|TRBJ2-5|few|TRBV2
CASSEVRETQYF
TGTGCCAGCAGTGAAGTACGAGAGACCCAGTACTTC
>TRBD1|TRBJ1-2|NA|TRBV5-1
CASSFAVTGSNGYTF
TGCGCCAGCAGCTTTGCAGTGACAGGGTCAAATGGCTACACCTTC
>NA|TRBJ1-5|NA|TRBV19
CATHGGNSNQPQHF
TGTGCCACCCACGGCGGTAATAGCAATCAGCCCCAGCATTTT
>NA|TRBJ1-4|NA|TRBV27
CASSLNTPGIGVRLDEKLFF
TGTGCCAGCAGCCTTAATACCCCCGGGATCGGGGTCCGTTTGGATGAAAAACTGTTTTTT
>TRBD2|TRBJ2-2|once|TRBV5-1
CASSFGAGATGELFF
TGCGCCAGCAGCTTCGGGGCGGGAGCTACCGGGGAGCTGTTTTTT
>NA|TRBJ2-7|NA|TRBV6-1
CASSKMGVSYEQYF
TGTGCCAGCAGTAAAATGGGGGTTTCCTACGAGCAGTACTTC
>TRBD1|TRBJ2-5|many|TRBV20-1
CSAPPGQSQETQYF
TGCAGTGCTCCCCCGGGACAGTCTCAAGAGACCCAGTACTTC
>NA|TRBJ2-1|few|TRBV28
CASSLGRVGEQFF
TGTGCCAGCAGTTTGGGTAGGGTAGGTGAGCAGTTCTTC
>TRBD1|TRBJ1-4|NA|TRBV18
CASSPTTPSLTGPREKLFF
TGTGCCAGCTCACCAACCACCCCTAGCCTGACAGGGCCTCGGGAAAAACTGTTTTTT
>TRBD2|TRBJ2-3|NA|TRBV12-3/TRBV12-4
CASRIAGITDTQYF
TGTGCCAGCAGGATAGCGGGGATCACAGATACGCAGTATTTT
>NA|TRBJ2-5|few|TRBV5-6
CASSLNGGRETQYF
TGTGCCAGCAGCTTGAATGGGGGAAGGGAGACCCAGTACTTC
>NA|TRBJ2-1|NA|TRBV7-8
CASSPSSSSYNEQFF
TGTGCCAGCAGCCCGAGTTCGAGCTCCTACAATGAGCAGTTCTTC
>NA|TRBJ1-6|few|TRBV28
CASSLSSLRPESPLHF
TGTGCCAGCAGTTTAAGTTCCTTGAGGCCGGAATCACCCCTCCACTTT
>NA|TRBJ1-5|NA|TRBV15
CATSPRGVSGHHQPQHF
TGTGCCACCAGCCCCCGGGGGGTCAGTGGGCATCATCAGCCCCAGCATTTT
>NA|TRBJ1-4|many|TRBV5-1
CASSPGSSRGEKLFF
TGCGCCAGCAGCCCAGGGTCCAGCCGAGGTGAAAAACTGTTTTTT
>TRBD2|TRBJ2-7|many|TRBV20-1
CSASSGSRYEQYF
TGCAGTGCTTCCAGCGGGAGCAGGTACGAGCAGTACTTC
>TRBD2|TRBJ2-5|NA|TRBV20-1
CSASSASGRARETQYF
TGCAGTGCTAGTTCGGCTAGCGGGAGGGCCCGGGAGACCCAGTACTTC
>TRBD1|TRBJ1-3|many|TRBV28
CASSPGTGGYLKNTIYF
TGTGCCAGCAGTCCCGGGACAGGGGGATATCTCAAGAACACCATATATTTT
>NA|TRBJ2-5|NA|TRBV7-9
CASSLEGRVETQYF
TGTGCCAGCAGCTTAGAAGGGCGGGTGGAGACCCAGTACTTC
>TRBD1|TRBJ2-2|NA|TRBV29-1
CSASGQGHTGELFF
TGCAGCGCCTCGGGACAGGGGCACACCGGGGAGCTGTTTTTT
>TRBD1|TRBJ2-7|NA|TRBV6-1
CALMDRVFYEQYF
TGTGCCCTGATGGACAGGGTCTTCTACGAGCAGTACTTC
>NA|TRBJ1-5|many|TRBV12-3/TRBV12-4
CAIRRGSNQPQHF
TGTGCCATACGCCGGGGGAGCAATCAGCCCCAGCATTTT
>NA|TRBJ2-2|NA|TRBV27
CATQVEPNTGELFF
TGTGCCACCCAAGTCGAACCTAACACCGGGGAGCTGTTTTTT
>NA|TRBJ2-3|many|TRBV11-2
CASSLASWASTDTQYF
TGTGCCAGCAGCTTGGCGTCGTGGGCTAGCACAGATACGCAGTATTTT
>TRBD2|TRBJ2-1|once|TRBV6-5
CASSFGGGDNEQFF
TGTGCCAGCAGTTTCGGGGGAGGGGACAATGAGCAGTTCTTC
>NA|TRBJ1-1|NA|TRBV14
CTSSQEVRTEAFF
TGTACCAGCAGCCAAGAGGTCCGCACTGAAGCCTTCTTT
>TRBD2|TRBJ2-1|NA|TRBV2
CASNPNPGGRSSYNEQFF
TGTGCCAGCAACCCTAACCCGGGAGGGCGGAGCTCCTACAATGAGCAGTTCTTC
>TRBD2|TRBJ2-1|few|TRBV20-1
CSAWGTSGRALYNEQFF
TGCAGTGCTTGGGGGACTAGCGGGAGGGCCCTTTACAATGAGCAGTTCTTC
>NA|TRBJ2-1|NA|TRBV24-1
CATSEIGKRWNEQFF
TGTGCCACCAGTGAAATCGGGAAACGCTGGAATGAGCAGTTCTTC
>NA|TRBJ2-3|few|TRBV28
CASTARDTQYF
TGTGCCAGCACCGCGAGGGATACGCAGTATTTT
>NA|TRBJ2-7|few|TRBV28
CASSVASAREQYF
TGTGCCAGCAGTGTAGCTAGCGCTAGGGAGCAGTACTTC
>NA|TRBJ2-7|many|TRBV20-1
CSARRDSYEQYF
TGCAGTGCTAGAAGGGACTCCTACGAGCAGTACTTC
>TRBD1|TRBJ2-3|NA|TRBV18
CAILGQDTDTQYF
TGTGCCATCCTCGGACAGGACACAGATACGCAGTATTTT
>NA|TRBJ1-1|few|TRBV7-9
CASWGDGNTEAFF
TGTGCCAGCTGGGGGGATGGCAACACTGAAGCTTTCTTT
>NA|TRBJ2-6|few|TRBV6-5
CASSYSGSPTGANVLTF
TGTGCCAGCAGTTACTCCGGGTCGCCAACTGGGGCCAACGTCCTGACTTTC
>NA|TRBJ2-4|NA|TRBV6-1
CASSEGGGVAKNIQYF
TGTGCCAGCAGTGAAGGAGGAGGTGTAGCCAAAAACATTCAGTACTTC
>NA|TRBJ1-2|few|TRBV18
CASSPSGIGGYTF
TGTGCCAGCTCACCATCCGGGATCGGTGGCTACACCTTC
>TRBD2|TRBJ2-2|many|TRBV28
CASSRSRWLAGESVTGELFF
TGTGCCAGCAGTCGTTCTCGGTGGCTAGCGGGAGAATCGGTAACCGGGGAGCTGTTTTTT
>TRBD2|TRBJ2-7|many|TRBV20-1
CSARPGRLAGDPTYEQYF
TGCAGTGCTAGACCCGGGAGACTAGCGGGGGACCCTACCTACGAGCAGTACTTC
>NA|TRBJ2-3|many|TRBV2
CASSEASPILSSTDTQYF
TGTGCCAGCAGTGAAGCTAGCCCAATCCTTTCTAGCACAGATACGCAGTATTTT
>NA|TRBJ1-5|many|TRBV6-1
CASIVTGGNSNQPQHF
TGTGCCAGCATAGTCACCGGGGGTAATAGCAATCAGCCCCAGCATTTT